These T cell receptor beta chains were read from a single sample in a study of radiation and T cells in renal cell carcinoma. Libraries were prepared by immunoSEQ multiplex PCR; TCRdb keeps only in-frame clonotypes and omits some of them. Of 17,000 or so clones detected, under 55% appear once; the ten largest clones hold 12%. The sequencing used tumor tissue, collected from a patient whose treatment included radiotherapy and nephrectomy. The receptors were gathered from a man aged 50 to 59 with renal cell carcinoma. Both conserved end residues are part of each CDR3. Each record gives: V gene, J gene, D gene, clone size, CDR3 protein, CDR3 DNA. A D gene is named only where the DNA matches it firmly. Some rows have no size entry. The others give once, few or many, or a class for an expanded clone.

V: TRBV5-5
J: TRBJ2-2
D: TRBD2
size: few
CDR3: CASSLWAGGLTGELFF
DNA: TGTGCCAGCAGCTTGTGGGCGGGAGGGTTAACCGGGGAGCTGTTTTTT

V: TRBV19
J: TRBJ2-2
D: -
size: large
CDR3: CASSPGLSGELFF
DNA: TGTGCCAGTAGTCCGGGTCTCTCCGGGGAGCTGTTTTTT

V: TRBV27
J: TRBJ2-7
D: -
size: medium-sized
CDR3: CASSLKGSGYEQYF
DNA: TGTGCCAGCAGTTTAAAGGGCAGTGGGTACGAGCAGTACTTC

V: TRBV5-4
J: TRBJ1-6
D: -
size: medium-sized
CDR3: CASSRQDGDNSPLHF
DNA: TGTGCCAGCAGCCGACAGGACGGAGATAATTCACCCCTCCACTTT

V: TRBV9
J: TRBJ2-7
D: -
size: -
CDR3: CASSATGAGDEQYF
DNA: TGTGCCAGCAGCGCTACCGGGGCCGGTGACGAGCAGTACTTC

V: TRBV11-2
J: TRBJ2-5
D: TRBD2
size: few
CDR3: CASSGPGGQETQYF
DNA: TGTGCCAGCAGCGGACCGGGGGGACAAGAGACCCAGTACTTC

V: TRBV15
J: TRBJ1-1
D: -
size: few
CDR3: CATSRDMTNTEAFF
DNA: TGTGCCACCAGCAGAGATATGACGAACACTGAAGCTTTCTTT

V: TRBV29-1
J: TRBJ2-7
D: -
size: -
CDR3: CSVAAGMKYEQYF
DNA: TGCAGCGTTGCCGCAGGGATGAAGTACGAGCAGTACTTC

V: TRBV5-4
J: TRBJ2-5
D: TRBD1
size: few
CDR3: CASSADRGIETQYF
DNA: TGTGCCAGCAGCGCCGACAGGGGAATTGAGACCCAGTACTTC

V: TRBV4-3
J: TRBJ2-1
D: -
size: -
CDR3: CASSQDGSSREQFF
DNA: TGCGCCAGCAGCCAAGATGGGAGTTCTCGGGAGCAGTTCTTC

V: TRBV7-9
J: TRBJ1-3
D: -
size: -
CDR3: CASSFSGSGNTIYF
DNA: TGTGCCAGCAGCTTTAGTGGATCTGGAAACACCATATATTTT

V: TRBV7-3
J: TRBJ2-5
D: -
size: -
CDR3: CASSLPGVGETQYF
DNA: TGTGCCAGCAGCTTGCCAGGGGTCGGCGAGACCCAGTACTTC

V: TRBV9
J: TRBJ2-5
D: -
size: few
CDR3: CASSRTNLETQYF
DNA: TGTGCCAGCTCACGGACAAATTTAGAGACCCAGTACTTC

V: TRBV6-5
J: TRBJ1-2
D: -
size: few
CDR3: CASSPQGGERGYTF
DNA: TGTGCCAGCAGTCCACAGGGCGGTGAGAGGGGCTACACCTTC

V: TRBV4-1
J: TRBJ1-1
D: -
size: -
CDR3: CASSSPASSNEAFF
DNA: TGCGCCAGCAGCTCCCCGGCCAGCTCCAATGAAGCTTTCTTT

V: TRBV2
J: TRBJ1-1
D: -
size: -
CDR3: CASRRENGNTEAFF
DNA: TGTGCCAGCCGGCGGGAGAACGGGAACACTGAAGCTTTCTTT

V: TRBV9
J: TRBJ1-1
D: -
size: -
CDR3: CASSVVVNTEAFF
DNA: TGTGCCAGCAGCGTAGTTGTGAACACTGAAGCTTTCTTT

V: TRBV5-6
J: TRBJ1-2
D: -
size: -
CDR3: CASSLRSGPDAGYTF
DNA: TGTGCCAGCAGCTTGCGGTCAGGGCCTGATGCTGGCTACACCTTC

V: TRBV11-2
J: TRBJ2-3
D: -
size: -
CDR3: CASSLGRGLARTDTQYF
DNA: TGTGCCAGCAGCTTGGGGAGGGGGCTAGCCCGCACAGATACGCAGTATTTT

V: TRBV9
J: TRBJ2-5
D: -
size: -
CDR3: CASSVGAGANFETQYF
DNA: TGTGCCAGCAGCGTAGGGGCAGGGGCAAATTTCGAGACCCAGTACTTC

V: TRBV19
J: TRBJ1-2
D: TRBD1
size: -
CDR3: CASSNPGTARPYGYTF
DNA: TGTGCCAGTAGTAACCCCGGGACAGCGAGACCCTATGGCTACACCTTC

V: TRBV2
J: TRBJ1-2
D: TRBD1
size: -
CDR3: CASRNTGVGGYTF
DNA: TGTGCCAGCAGGAATACAGGGGTGGGAGGCTACACCTTC

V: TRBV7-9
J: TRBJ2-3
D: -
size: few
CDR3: CASSPRDSTQYF
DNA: TGTGCCAGCAGCCCGAGGGACTCTACGCAGTATTTT

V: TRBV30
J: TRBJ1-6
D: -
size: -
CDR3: CAWSVGGSYNSPLHF
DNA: TGTGCCTGGAGTGTGGGAGGCTCCTATAATTCACCCCTCCACTTT

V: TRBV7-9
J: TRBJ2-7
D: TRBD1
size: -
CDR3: CASSQGQGVGYEQYF
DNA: TGTGCCAGCAGCCAAGGACAGGGGGTCGGCTACGAGCAGTACTTC

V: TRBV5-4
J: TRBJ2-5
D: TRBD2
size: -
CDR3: CASRPGLAGEETQYF
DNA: TGTGCCAGCAGACCCGGACTAGCGGGAGAAGAGACCCAGTACTTC

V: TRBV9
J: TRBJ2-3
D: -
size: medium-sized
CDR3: CASSPQSGAVDTQYF
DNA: TGTGCCAGCAGCCCACAGTCGGGGGCCGTGGATACGCAGTATTTT

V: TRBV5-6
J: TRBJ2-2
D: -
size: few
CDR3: CASSYGNELFF
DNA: TGTGCCAGCAGCTACGGTAATGAGCTGTTTTTT

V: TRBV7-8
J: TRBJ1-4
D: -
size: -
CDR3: CASSLNSGIEKLFF
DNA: TGTGCCAGCAGCTTAAACTCCGGCATTGAAAAACTGTTTTTT

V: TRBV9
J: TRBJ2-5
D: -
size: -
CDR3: CASSATGTGQETQYF
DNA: TGTGCCAGCAGCGCGACCGGGACGGGACAAGAGACCCAGTACTTC

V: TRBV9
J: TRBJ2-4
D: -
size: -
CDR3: CASSVGAEGKNIQYF
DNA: TGTGCCAGCAGCGTAGGGGCTGAGGGTAAAAACATTCAGTACTTC

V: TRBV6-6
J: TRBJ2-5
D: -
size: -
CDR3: CASSPGAETQYF
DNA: TGTGCCAGCAGTCCAGGGGCGGAGACCCAGTACTTC

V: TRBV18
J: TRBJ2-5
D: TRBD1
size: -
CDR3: CASSPPIGTAEKETQYF
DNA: TGTGCCAGCTCACCACCGATCGGGACAGCCGAAAAAGAGACCCAGTACTTC

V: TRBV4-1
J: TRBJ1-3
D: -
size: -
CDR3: CASSQGILRRISGNTIYF
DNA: TGCGCCAGCAGCCAAGGGATCTTGCGACGGATCTCTGGAAACACCATATATTTT

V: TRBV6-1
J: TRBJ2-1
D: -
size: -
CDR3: CASSGLLEQFF
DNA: TGTGCCAGCAGTGGACTCCTAGAGCAGTTCTTC

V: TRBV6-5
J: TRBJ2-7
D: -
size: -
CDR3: CASSYSFDSPYEQYF
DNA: TGTGCCAGCAGTTACTCCTTCGACAGCCCCTACGAGCAGTACTTC

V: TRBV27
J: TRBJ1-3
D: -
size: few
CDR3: CASSLNRGNTIYF
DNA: TGTGCCAGCAGTTTGAACAGGGGAAACACCATATATTTT

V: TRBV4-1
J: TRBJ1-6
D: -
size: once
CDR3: CASSQVSHRDNSPLHF
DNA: TGCGCCAGCAGCCAAGTCTCGCACAGGGATAATTCACCCCTCCACTTT

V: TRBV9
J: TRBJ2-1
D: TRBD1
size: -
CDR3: CASSASDRGVYEQFF
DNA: TGTGCCAGCAGCGCAAGTGACAGGGGGGTCTATGAGCAGTTCTTC

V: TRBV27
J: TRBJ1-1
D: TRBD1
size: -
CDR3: CASSIGGSRAFF
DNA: TGTGCCAGCAGTATAGGGGGCTCTCGAGCTTTCTTT

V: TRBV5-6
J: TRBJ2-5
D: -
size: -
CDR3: CASSLRRLGGETQYF
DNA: TGTGCCAGCAGCTTACGACGGCTCGGTGGGGAGACCCAGTACTTC

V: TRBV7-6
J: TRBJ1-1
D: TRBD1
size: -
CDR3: CASSLHQGGNTEAFF
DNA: TGTGCCAGCAGCTTACATCAGGGGGGTAACACTGAAGCTTTCTTT

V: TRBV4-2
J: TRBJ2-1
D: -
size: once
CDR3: CASSQDGGSTLNEQFF
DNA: TGTGCCAGCAGCCAAGATGGGGGGAGTACCCTCAATGAGCAGTTCTTC

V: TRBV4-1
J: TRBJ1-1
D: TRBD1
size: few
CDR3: CASSQIQGLNTEAFF
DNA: TGCGCCAGCAGCCAAATACAGGGGTTGAACACTGAAGCTTTCTTT

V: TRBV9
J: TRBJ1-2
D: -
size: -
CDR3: CASSGMGLYGYTF
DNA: TGTGCCAGCTCCGGCATGGGGCTCTATGGCTACACCTTC